Below, 26 T cell receptor beta chains from the same sample are listed, as sequenced in a study of identical twins. TCRdb ran MiXCR on the 5' RACE reads and lists one entry per CDR3 protein. The sample lists 1.5 million to 2 million distinct CDR3 sequences; about 32% were seen once. Specimen: cord blood. Receptor source: a newborn girl in good health.

The table lists this clonotype with a few counts. The rearrangement joins TRBV6-5 to TRBJ1-5; a weak D match, TRBD1 (5 bases). Germline V lookup: CDR1 MNHEY, CDR2 SVGAGI. Between the trimmed V and J ends, which lost 0 bases and 0 bases, there was a span of 15 bases. The CDR3 is made up of 18 amino acids. The CDR3, as DNA: TGTGCCAGCAGTTACTCGGGACCAATACTAGATAGCAATCAGCCCCAGCATTTT. This encodes CASSYSGPILDSNQPQHF.

This chain links TRBV6-6 with TRBJ1-2; 7 bases agree with TRBD1. CDR1 and CDR2 from the germline V gene are MNHNY and SVGAGI (reference sequence). J was trimmed by 5 bases and V by 2 bases; bases with no gene match: 5. The CDR3 is 14 amino acids. The DNA for the CDR3 is TGTGCCAGCAGTTACAGGGGGCCCTCTTATGGCTACACCTTC. It yields the protein CASSYRGPSYGYTF.

This clonotype was counted only a few times. The V and J genes are TRBV29-1 and TRBJ2-3; 14 positions match TRBD2. V shed 4 bases, J shed 4 bases, and the junction held 1 base outside the gene matches. There are 14 residues in the CDR3. Germline lookup yields CDR1 SQVTM and CDR2 ANQGSEA. The CDR3 region has the DNA TGCAGCGTTGGGGGACTAGCGGGAGCAGATACGCAGTATTTT. It is translated as CSVGGLAGADTQYF.

V gene TRBV11-2 combines with J gene TRBJ1-4; no clear D gene. The CDR3 has 15 amino acids. Trimming removed 3 bases from V and 5 bases from J, with 13 bases in between. Looked up from germline, CDR1 is SGHAT and CDR2 is FQNNGV. In DNA form, the CDR3 reads TGTGCCAGCAGCTTGCGAGGGAACCGAAATGAAAAACTGTTTTTT. Amino acids: CASSLRGNRNEKLFF.

In its sample, this clonotype was seen once. The chain combines TRBV29-1 with TRBJ2-1; 10 bases fit TRBD2. The CDR3 contains 15 residues. V trimming: 6 bases; J trimming: 10 bases; junction bases outside the gene matches: 15. Looked up from germline, CDR1 is SQVTM and CDR2 is ANQGSEA. The DNA for the CDR3 is TGCAGCGTCCAGGGGGTGGCTAGCGGGAGCGCCGAGCAGTTCTTC. This sequence encodes CSVQGVASGSAEQFF.

Points on this clonotype: Compared with germline, one end of the junction differs, possibly owing to a read error. This chain connects TRBV5-5 to TRBJ2-3; TRBD1 agrees at 9 bases. CDR1 and CDR2 from the germline V gene are SGHKS and YYEKEE (reference sequence). The CDR3 runs 16 residues. CDR3 residues: CASSLGGTGSTDAQYF. CDR3 nucleotides: TGTGCCAGCAGCTTGGGAGGGACAGGGTCCACAGATGCGCAGTATTTT. The full variable domain, completed using reference TRBV5-5 and TRBJ2-3, is DAGVTQSPTHLIKTRGQQVTLRCSPISGHKSVSWYQQVLGQGPQFIFQYYEKEERGRGNFPDRFSARQFPNYSSELNVNALLLGDSALYLCASSLGGTGSTDAQYFGPGTRLTVL.

This clonotype appeared a few times. V and J are TRBV20-1 and TRBJ1-4; D remains ambiguous. Per the germline V gene, CDR1 is DFQATT and CDR2 is SNEGSKA (reference sequence). The germline V and J ends were trimmed by 6 bases and 8 bases, with 13 bases remaining between them. This CDR3 spans 12 amino acids. CDR3 in amino acids: CSANPGAEKLFF. The CDR3 bases are TGCAGTGCCAACCCGGGAGCCGAAAAACTGTTTTTT.

The CDR3, as DNA: TGTGCCAGCAGGGGGACTAGCGAGGGCTACGAGCAGTACTTC. This codes for CASRGTSEGYEQYF. The rearrangement links TRBV6-1 to TRBJ2-7; TRBD2 matches 10 bases. This CDR3 contains 14 residues. V trimming: 6 bases; J trimming: 3 bases; junction bases outside the gene matches: 5. Germline V gene data show CDR1 as MNHNS and CDR2 as SASEGT.

J is TRBJ2-5 and V is TRBV5-1; TRBD2 matches at 10 bases. The J call may be mistaken, given a closer DNA end match to TRBJ2-7. This CDR3 has 14 residues. Germline CDR1 reads SGHRS; CDR2 reads YFSETQ. The CDR3 sequence: CASRRTSGDNEQYF. CDR3 coding DNA: TGCGCCAGCAGACGCACTAGCGGGGACAACGAGCAGTACTTC.

This clonotype was detected a few times. The V call is TRBV5-1, the J call TRBJ2-7, with 9 bases aligning to TRBD1. This CDR3 is built from 14 residues. Per the germline V gene, CDR1 is SGHRS and CDR2 is YFSETQ. The V and J ends lost 7 bases and 10 bases, in that order; junction bases with no gene match: 15. For the CDR3, the DNA is TGCGCCAGCGGAGAAAGACAGGGGGTAATGTCCCAGTACTTC. As protein: CASGERQGVMSQYF. The full variable domain, in which reference TRBV5-1 and TRBJ2-7 provide the parts outside the CDR3, is KAGVTQTPRYLIKTRGQQVTLSCSPISGHRSVSWYQQTPGQGLQFLFEYFSETQRNKGNFPGRFSGRQFSNSRSEMNVSTLELGDSALYLCASGERQGVMSQYFGPGTRLTVT.

Concerning this clonotype itself: Relative to the germline gene, one junction end is altered; a read error may explain this. The chain uses TRBV20-1 and TRBJ1-5; no reliable D call. Germline lookup yields CDR1 DFQATT and CDR2 SNEGSKA (reference sequence). This CDR3 has 12 amino acids. CDR3 DNA sequence: TGCAGTGCTAGAGATACAAATCAGCCCCATCATTTT. This translates into CSARDTNQPHHF.

This clonotype appeared many times. This chain connects TRBV4-2 to TRBJ2-4; D remains unclear. Germline V CDR1 and CDR2: LGHNA, YNFKEQ. Trimming took off 0 bases at V and 4 bases at J, with 7 bases between the two ends. The CDR3 length is 14 residues. Here the CDR3 reads CASSQDVGKNIQYF. In DNA form, the CDR3 reads TGTGCCAGCAGCCAAGATGTAGGGAAAAACATTCAGTACTTC.

The chain links TRBV10-3 to TRBJ2-3; D uncertain. Between the trimmed V and J ends, which lost 8 bases and 2 bases, there was a span of 11 bases. Per germline, CDR1 ENHRY and CDR2 SYGVKD. CDR3 length: 13 residues. CDR3 sequence reads: CAILTADTDTQYF. DNA of the CDR3: TGTGCCATCCTAACGGCAGACACAGATACGCAGTATTTT.

V gene TRBV28 combines with J gene TRBJ2-1, with a possible D match to TRBD1 (5 bases). Germline CDR1 is MDHEN and CDR2 is SYDVKM. The V end lost 8 bases, the J end lost 6 bases, and 8 bases lay between the germline ends. The CDR3 contains 11 residues. The DNA for the CDR3 is TGTGCCAGCCGACAGTCCAATGAGCAGTTCTTC. Its translation is CASRQSNEQFF.

This clonotype was counted between two and nine times. This chain connects TRBV24-1 to TRBJ2-7; 10 bases line up with TRBD1. The CDR3 covers 16 residues. CDR1 KGHDR and CDR2 SFDVKD come from the germline V gene. With V trimmed by 4 bases and J by 0 bases, 5 bases remained unmatched. Written as DNA, the CDR3 is TGTGCCACCAGTGACCCCGGACAGGGGGGCTCCTACGAGCAGTACTTC. It is translated as CATSDPGQGGSYEQYF.

This clonotype has only a few counts. This sequence joins TRBV7-2 and TRBJ2-3, with a tentative D call TRBD2 (6 bases). CDR1 and CDR2 from the germline V gene are SGHTA and FQGNSA. Trimming removed 5 bases from V and 2 bases from J, with 26 bases in between. The CDR3 has 19 amino acids. Here the CDR3 reads CASSISGFFGRGDTDTQYF. The CDR3 coding sequence is TGTGCCAGCAGCATTAGTGGGTTTTTCGGGAGAGGGGACACAGATACGCAGTATTTT.

Many counts were recorded for this clonotype. The chain couples TRBV5-1 to TRBJ2-1; TRBD2 agrees at 8 bases. The CDR3 extends over 14 amino acids. Trimming at V came to 3 bases and at J to 5 bases, leaving 4 bases not matched to a gene. Germline lookup yields CDR1 SGHRS and CDR2 YFSETQ. CDR3 sequence: CASSSRLANNEQFF. The CDR3 DNA follows: TGCGCCAGCAGCTCCCGACTAGCGAACAATGAGCAGTTCTTC.

This chain connects TRBV3-1 to TRBJ2-7; tentative D call: TRBD2 (5 bases). The germline V and J ends were trimmed by 4 bases and 0 bases, with 22 bases remaining between them. The length of the CDR3 is 18 residues. CDR1 and CDR2 from the germline V gene are LGHDT and YNNKEL (reference sequence). The DNA of the CDR3 is TGTGCCAGCAGCCCGCAACGGGCGTCCGGGAAAACCTCCTACGAGCAGTACTTC. The encoded protein is CASSPQRASGKTSYEQYF.

The V call is TRBV3-1, the J call TRBJ1-5, with 11 bases matching TRBD1. The CDR3 is made up of 14 amino acids. Germline values: CDR1 LGHDT, CDR2 YNNKEL (reference sequence). After removal of 4 bases from V and 10 bases from J, the junction contained 6 bases not matched to a gene. This CDR3 reads CASSLGTGGIPQHF. The CDR3 coding sequence is TGTGCCAGCAGCCTCGGGACAGGGGGGATACCCCAGCATTTT.

This CDR3 is CASTRGGANVLTF. CDR3 coding DNA: TGTGCCAGCACCAGGGGCGGGGCCAACGTCCTGACTTTC. V usage is TRBV28 and J usage is TRBJ2-6; TRBD1 is a possible D gene (6 bases). V dropped 7 bases and J dropped 4 bases, with 8 bases sitting between them. CDR3 length: 13 amino acids. From germline, CDR1 is MDHEN and CDR2 SYDVKM.

This clonotype was seen a few times. The chain carries TRBV27 and TRBJ2-1; D is uncertain. This CDR3 spans 15 amino acids. The germline V gene encodes CDR1 MNHEY and CDR2 SMNVEV (reference sequence). V was cut by 3 bases and J by 4 bases, with 13 bases left in between. Here the CDR3 reads CASSFGDFPYNEQFF. The CDR3 region has the DNA TGTGCCAGCAGTTTTGGGGATTTCCCTTACAATGAGCAGTTCTTC.

This chain connects TRBV20-1 to TRBJ2-3; 9 bases agree with TRBD2. The CDR3 totals 13 residues. Germline V gene lookup returns CDR1 DFQATT and CDR2 SNEGSKA (reference sequence). V trimming: 5 bases; J trimming: 3 bases; junction bases outside the gene matches: 3. The CDR3 sequence: CSAAGGETDTQYF. CDR3 in DNA: TGCAGTGCTGCGGGAGGGGAGACAGATACGCAGTATTTT.

Note on this clonotype: A much larger clone is a single base away; this may be a read error. The V and J genes are TRBV7-2 and TRBJ2-1; no clear D. In germline, CDR1 is SGHTA, CDR2 FQGNSA. Trimming shortened V by 3 bases and J by 2 bases, and 11 bases separated the two germline ends. There are 15 residues in the CDR3. The CDR3 DNA follows: TGTGCCAGCAGCTTTTTTCCTAGACCCTACAATGAGCAGTTCTTC. It translates to CASSFFPRPYNEQFF. The full variable domain, completed using reference TRBV7-2 and TRBJ2-1, is GAGVSQSPSNKVTEKGKDVELRCDPISGHTALYWYRQSLGQGLEFLIYFQGNSAPDKSGLPSDRFSAERTGGSVSTLTIQRTQQEDSAVYLCASSFFPRPYNEQFFGPGTRLTVL.

This clonotype occurred once. At one end, the junction sequence differs from germline, possibly due to a read error. This chain joins TRBV7-9 and TRBJ2-7; D could derive from TRBD1 or TRBD2 (7 bases each). Germline CDR1 is SEHNR and CDR2 is FQNEAQ (reference sequence). The length of the CDR3 is 13 residues. The CDR3 bases are TGTGTCAGCAGCAGGGGGGGAACCCCGGAGCAGTACTTC. Amino acid sequence: CVSSRGGTPEQYF.

The chain carries TRBV27 and TRBJ2-7; TRBD2 matches at 7 bases. There are 19 residues in the CDR3. CDR1 is MNHEY and CDR2 is SMNVEV in the germline V gene (reference sequence). J was trimmed by 0 bases and V by 6 bases; bases with no gene match: 20. Written as DNA, the CDR3 is TGTGCCAGCAGCCTCAGGAAGGGAGCGGGAACCTCCATCTCCTACGAGCAGTACTTC. Protein product: CASSLRKGAGTSISYEQYF.

This clonotype has more than one count but fewer than ten. The J gene is TRBJ2-1, the V gene TRBV10-3, with 10 bases aligning to TRBD2. Germline V gives CDR1 ENHRY, CDR2 SYGVKD. The V and J ends lost 6 bases and 7 bases, in that order; junction bases with no gene match: 9. This CDR3 spans 15 amino acids. The CDR3: CAIRVAGGLWNEQFF. The CDR3 DNA follows: TGTGCCATCAGGGTAGCGGGAGGCCTATGGAATGAGCAGTTCTTC.